Listed below are T cell receptor beta chains from one sample, sequenced in a study of response to subunit inactivated influenza vaccine. TCRdb analysed the RT-PCR reads with MiXCR anew, one entry per CDR3 protein. The repertoire consists of 450,000 to 700,000 distinct CDR3 sequences, with 12% to 15% occurring once and the leading ten covering around 10%. The starting material was PBMCs from blood, obtained roughly 12 days after vaccination. The receptors derive from a man aged 50-59 years who received an inactivated influenza vaccine. CDR3s include the opening cysteine and the closing phenylalanine or tryptophan. The order of the fields is J gene, V gene, clone size, D gene, CDR3 protein, CDR3 DNA. D genes are given only for firm matches. Expanded clones are given a class, and other clones once, few, many or no size at all.

>TRBJ2-3|TRBV11-2|few|TRBD2
CASSFSVTSGGRTDTQYF
TGTGCCAGCAGCTTTTCCGTAACAAGCGGGGGGCGCACAGATACGCAGTATTTT
>TRBJ2-1|TRBV11-1|-|TRBD1
CASSPTGGIGNEQFF
TGTGCCAGCAGCCCGACAGGGGGCATAGGCAATGAGCAGTTCTTC
>TRBJ1-2|TRBV12-3/TRBV12-4|few|TRBD1
CASSTRQGRYGYTF
TGTGCCAGCAGTACCAGACAGGGCCGATATGGCTACACCTTC
>TRBJ1-2|TRBV3-1|-|-
CASSQESRYGYTF
TGTGCCAGCAGCCAAGAGTCCCGTTATGGCTACACCTTC
>TRBJ2-1|TRBV5-1|many|TRBD1
CASSWDRGPTSYNEQFF
TGCGCCAGCAGCTGGGACAGGGGGCCGACTTCCTACAATGAGCAGTTCTTC
>TRBJ1-4|TRBV2|few|-
CASMVGGTNEKLFF
TGTGCCAGCATGGTGGGGGGAACTAATGAAAAACTGTTTTTT
>TRBJ2-5|TRBV12-3/TRBV12-4|-|-
CASSFPEETQYF
TGTGCCAGCAGTTTTCCGGAAGAGACCCAGTACTTC
>TRBJ2-5|TRBV5-1|few|-
CASSSHAPWETQYF
TGCGCCAGCAGCTCCCACGCTCCCTGGGAGACCCAGTACTTC
>TRBJ2-2|TRBV6-2/TRBV6-3|-|-
CASSYPVGSGELFF
TGTGCCAGCAGTTACCCAGTGGGCTCCGGGGAGCTGTTTTTT
>TRBJ2-3|TRBV29-1|-|TRBD2
CSGQLAGVTDTQYF
TGCAGCGGGCAACTAGCGGGAGTAACAGATACGCAGTATTTT
>TRBJ2-6|TRBV12-3/TRBV12-4|-|-
CASHISSGANVLTF
TGTGCCAGCCATATTAGCTCTGGGGCCAACGTCCTGACTTTC
>TRBJ2-3|TRBV20-1|few|TRBD2
CSAEGLAVKNTDTQYF
TGCAGTGCTGAGGGACTAGCGGTAAAAAACACAGATACGCAGTATTTT
>TRBJ2-7|TRBV24-1|few|-
CATSDAILGGHFSYEQYF
TGTGCCACCAGTGATGCCATCCTCGGCGGACACTTCTCCTACGAGCAGTACTTC